The 17 T cell receptor beta chains reported below all come from one sample, sequenced in a study of shared clonotypes between healthy human individuals. The data were produced by immunoSEQ multiplex PCR, yet TCRdb's version contains in-frame clones alone and is incomplete. The sample lists about 2.1 million clones, about 93% seen once, with about 1.5% in the top ten. CD8 cells regarded as naive lacked CD45RO, were positively chosen for CCR7, and omitted terminally differentiated effector memory CD45RA+ cells. The material sequenced was naive CD8+ T cells from PBMCs. These receptors all stem from a man younger than 35 in good health. Some clones in this sample may be carry-over from other donors' samples.

The chain employs TRBV28 and TRBJ2-1; 10 bases map to TRBD2. The CDR3 is 15 residues long. The junction had 3 bases not matched to a gene; V was cut back by 3 bases and J by 4 bases. Germline V gene sequence: CDR1 MDHEN, CDR2 SYDVKM. The CDR3 nucleotides read TGTGCCAGCAGTTTCCTAGCGGGAGATTACAATGAGCAGTTCTTC. This gives the protein CASSFLAGDYNEQFF. The whole variable domain, remainder taken from reference TRBV28 and TRBJ2-1, is DVKVTQSSRYLVKRTGEKVFLECVQDMDHENMFWYRQDPGLGLRLIYFSYDVKMKEKGDIPEGYSVSREKKERFSLILESASTNQTSMYLCASSFLAGDYNEQFFGPGTRLTVL.

This clone showed up just a few times. V is TRBV7-9 and J is TRBJ1-5, with D hard to call. CDR3 size: 15 residues. Germline V gene sequence: CDR1 SEHNR, CDR2 FQNEAQ (reference sequence). V was shortened by 2 bases and J by 5 bases, with 13 bases between the two germline ends. The DNA of the CDR3 is TGTGCCAGCAGCTTATCCACGATCCCCGATCAGCCCCAGCATTTT. Protein product: CASSLSTIPDQPQHF.

The chain combines TRBV28 with TRBJ1-1, with D maybe TRBD1 (5 bases). The germline V and J ends were trimmed by 6 bases and 3 bases, with 17 bases remaining between them. This CDR3 is built from 15 residues. CDR1 MDHEN and CDR2 SYDVKM come from the germline V gene. CDR3 in amino acids: CASRPIRDLDTEAFF. Written as DNA, the CDR3 is TGTGCCAGCAGACCCATCAGGGATTTGGACACTGAAGCTTTCTTT.

The chain uses TRBV19 and TRBJ1-1, with D perhaps TRBD1 (5 bases). The CDR3 extends over 14 amino acids. Germline lookup yields CDR1 LNHDA and CDR2 SQIVND (reference sequence). Trimming removed 4 bases from V and 1 base from J, with 10 bases in between. The CDR3 DNA follows: TGTGCCAGTAGTACGGGACTTACGAACACTGAAGCTTTCTTT. Translated, it gives CASSTGLTNTEAFF.

The chain joins TRBV19 to TRBJ2-6; 7 nucleotides agree with TRBD2. This CDR3 is built from 18 residues. The V segment lost 1 base and the J segment 0 bases; nucleotides outside the gene matches: 6. The germline gives CDR1 LNHDA, CDR2 SQIVND (reference sequence). CDR3 sequence reads: CASSIGRGFRSGANVLTF. The CDR3 DNA reads as TGTGCCAGTAGTATAGGGCGGGGGTTCCGCTCTGGGGCCAACGTCCTGACTTTC.

The chain combines TRBV5-6 with TRBJ2-1, with D hard to call. The CDR3 extends over 12 amino acids. Trimming took 2 bases from V and 10 from J, leaving 10 bases between them. Germline V lookup: CDR1 SGHDT, CDR2 YYEEEE. Here the CDR3 reads CASSFRPEEQFF. CDR3 coding DNA: TGTGCCAGCAGCTTTCGGCCAGAAGAGCAGTTCTTC.

The chain combines TRBV9 with TRBJ2-7; possibly TRBD2 for D (6 bases). This CDR3 region has 15 residues. Germline values: CDR1 SGDLS, CDR2 YYNGEE. The V and J ends lost 0 bases and 3 bases respectively, with 13 bases between them. The CDR3 is CASSVAGASIYEQYF. CDR3 DNA sequence: TGTGCCAGCAGCGTAGCGGGAGCGTCCATCTACGAGCAGTACTTC.

V gene TRBV28 combines with J gene TRBJ2-5; 7 positions agree with TRBD2. CDR1 and CDR2 (germline): MDHEN, SYDVKM. The CDR3 runs to 13 residues. Germline trimming cut 8 bases from V and 5 bases from J; bases unmatched to any gene: 8. CDR3 DNA sequence: TGTGCCAGCGGGATCGGGACTAAGGAGACCCAGTACTTC. Protein product: CASGIGTKETQYF. The complete variable domain, with remaining parts taken from reference TRBV28 and TRBJ2-5, reads DVKVTQSSRYLVKRTGEKVFLECVQDMDHENMFWYRQDPGLGLRLIYFSYDVKMKEKGDIPEGYSVSREKKERFSLILESASTNQTSMYLCASGIGTKETQYFGPGTRLLVL.

This chain joins TRBV9 and TRBJ2-7; D unclear. CDR3 size: 14 residues. V lost 0 bases and J 2 bases, leaving 9 bases between the germline ends. Germline CDR1 is SGDLS and CDR2 is YYNGEE. The CDR3 spells CASSVANKPYEQYF. The DNA of the CDR3 is TGTGCCAGCAGCGTAGCCAACAAACCCTACGAGCAGTACTTC. Looking up the rest from reference TRBV9 and TRBJ2-7 gives the full variable domain: DSGVTQTPKHLITATGQRVTLRCSPRSGDLSVYWYQQSLDQGLQFLIQYYNGEERAKGNILERFSAQQFPDLHSELNLSSLELGDSALYFCASSVANKPYEQYFGPGTRLTVT.

This chain links TRBV27 with TRBJ2-5, with D possibly matching TRBD2 (7 bases). Germline values: CDR1 MNHEY, CDR2 SMNVEV (reference sequence). CDR3 length equals 15 residues. The germline V and J ends were trimmed by 8 bases and 9 bases, with 25 bases remaining between them. CDR3 bases: TGTGCCAGCGGCTCGGCTAGCGGAGGGGGGACGGCCCAGTACTTC. Its translation is CASGSASGGGTAQYF.

This clone was detected only a few times. The chain joins TRBV5-6 to TRBJ2-1; 7 bases map to TRBD1. V trimming: 2 bases; J trimming: 5 bases; junction bases outside the gene matches: 1. This CDR3 comprises 13 residues. Germline V gene data show CDR1 as SGHDT and CDR2 as YYEEEE. The CDR3 DNA follows: TGTGCCAGCAGCTTCGGACAGGACAATGAGCAGTTCTTC. This encodes CASSFGQDNEQFF. The full variable domain, its missing parts supplied by reference TRBV5-6 and TRBJ2-1, is DAGVTQSPTHLIKTRGQQVTLRCSPKSGHDTVSWYQQALGQGPQFIFQYYEEEERQRGNFPDRFSGHQFPNYSSELNVNALLLGDSALYLCASSFGQDNEQFFGPGTRLTVL.

This clone appeared a single time. V and J are TRBV19 and TRBJ2-1, with a tentative D call TRBD2 (6 bases). The length of the CDR3 is 15 residues. The V gene lost 5 bases and the J gene lost 2 bases, with 13 bases spanning the gap. CDR1 is LNHDA and CDR2 is SQIVND in the germline V gene (reference sequence). The chain's CDR3 is CASSYDSGAYNEQFF. DNA of the CDR3: TGTGCCAGTAGTTATGATAGCGGAGCCTACAATGAGCAGTTCTTC.

The sample holds one count of this clone. The chain links TRBV19 to TRBJ1-1; 11 nucleotides line up with TRBD1. CDR3 length: 17 amino acids. The V gene end was trimmed by 2 bases and the J gene end by 0 bases; junction bases not matched to a gene: 5. Germline-derived CDR1 and CDR2 are LNHDA and SQIVND (reference sequence). CDR3 protein: CASSIPGQGAMNTEAFF. For the CDR3, the DNA is TGTGCCAGTAGTATACCTGGACAGGGGGCGATGAACACTGAAGCTTTCTTT.

The gene calls are TRBV2 and TRBJ1-3; D is unclear. The germline V gene encodes CDR1 SNHLY and CDR2 FYNNEI. V was pared by 6 bases and J by 8 bases, with 8 bases between. CDR3 size: 11 residues. DNA of the CDR3: TGTGCCAGCAGGACTGCCTACACCATATATTTT. This encodes CASRTAYTIYF.

This chain uses TRBV29-1 with TRBJ2-7; tentatively, D is TRBD2 (5 bases). V lost 4 bases and J lost 6, with 13 bases in between. CDR3 length: 12 amino acids. Germline CDR1 and CDR2: SQVTM and ANQGSEA. The CDR3 DNA sequence: TGCAGCGTTGGCCCTGCTAGCAGCGAGCAGTACTTC. Residues: CSVGPASSEQYF.

Concerning this clone: Different DNA sequences within this sample yield the same CDR3. The chain has TRBV5-4 and TRBJ2-7; no definite D call. Germline CDR1 and CDR2: SGHNT and YYREEE (reference sequence). The V end was cut by 3 bases, the J end by 2 bases, with 6 bases between. The CDR3 contains 12 residues. The CDR3 DNA reads as TGTGCCAGCAGCTCCGGACCCTACGAGCAGTACTTC. This encodes CASSSGPYEQYF.

The J gene is TRBJ2-4, the V gene TRBV27; 9 nucleotides match TRBD1. J was trimmed by 2 bases and V by 4 bases; bases with no gene match: 9. CDR3 length: 17 residues. Germline CDR1 is MNHEY and CDR2 is SMNVEV (reference sequence). Here the CDR3 DNA reads TGTGCCAGCAGTTCCGGACCCGGGACAGGGACCAAAAACATTCAGTACTTC. Translating it yields CASSSGPGTGTKNIQYF.